This T cell receptor beta chain derives from a study of shared clonotypes between healthy human individuals (TCRdb year 2020). As for the study more broadly: The cohort included three men and a couple of women between 18 and 49 years of age. For each donor, CD4 naive and CD4 memory were each run on three plates, CD8 naive on two plates, and CD8 memory on one plate. To estimate repertoire size and how much clonotype sharing occurs between individuals, the study deeply sequenced the blood TCR repertoires of several healthy adults. Libraries were prepared and TCR repertoires were sequenced by different laboratories using diverse techniques, in order to increase sequencing depth and limit assay-specific biases. Per donor, leukapheresis produced somewhere between about 0.8 and 9.5 billion PBMCs.

Using the deep immunoSEQ assay, TCR CDR3 regions were amplified from genomic DNA by multiplex PCR. Extracted genomic DNA from each cell subset was distributed evenly across all wells of several immunoSEQ 96-well plates, and each plate was treated as a replicate. Each replicate PCR for sorted subsets received around 200 ng genomic DNA, equal to tens of thousands of T cell genomes. The purified libraries were quantified using a Qubit 3.0 fluorometer, sized with a Bioanalyzer 2100, and then quantified again using the KAPA Library Quantification kit. Every immunoSEQ 96-well plate was sequenced on a dedicated single-read 150-cycle Illumina NextSeq 550 flow cell. The authors' pipeline ran thus. Because only junctional sequences without quality scores were contained in the immunoSEQ output, filtering matching that applied to full-length reads could not be performed. To assign V/J genes and CDR3, sequences were annotated against IMGT germline references using PyIR, a Python wrapper for IgBLAST v1.9. Reads with weak V/J assignments (E-value above 1e-6), missing CDR3, stop codons, out-of-frame junctions, or ambiguous translated residues were removed. A V3J clonotype was defined by an identical inferred V gene, J gene, and CDR3 amino acid sequence. To compute the percentage overlap between repertoires, the number of shared unique clonotypes was divided by the size of the smaller repertoire. Repertoire richness was assessed with RTK rarefaction, the Chao1 estimator, and Recon v2.1 estimates of unobserved clonotypes. OLGA was used to compute generation probabilities for all TCRbeta clonotypes that the gDNA method yielded from a few donors. TCRdb limited this immuneACCESS table to in-frame rearrangements with V and J called. A share of clones is missing; checked studies link under half to unresolved V genes, and the rest is unexplained. V and J calls and clone size are those listed in that table; D and trimming were worked out from the DNA. For this sample there are about 1 million clones; 70% to 80% appear just once. In total, the top ten clones hold 0.5% to 0.6% of the sample.

The CDR3 numbers 16 residues from cysteine through phenylalanine. Only CDR3 DNA is held: 48 bases, read in frame from base 1. From a lookup of the germline V gene, CDR1 and CDR2 are LGHNA and YSLEER. The V and J ends are trimmed by 0 bases and 0 bases, leaving 9 bases between them. Worth noting for this clone: Its antigen has not been determined. No clone much larger than this one lies a single base away; base qualities are absent.

The donors were healthy, HIV-negative adults who had no recently reported acute infections or vaccinations. All donors were Caucasian adults living in Nashville, Tennessee, USA. Magnetic negative selection was used to enrich CD4+ T cells, after which naive cells were positively selected on CD45RA and the negative fraction became the memory subset. After blood collection by leukapheresis, PBMCs were isolated using Ficoll-Histopaque density gradient centrifugation and then cryopreserved in the vapor phase of liquid nitrogen. Purity and quantity of every magnetically sorted T cell population were checked by analytical flow cytometry. From each sorted fraction, genomic DNA was isolated and quantified by UV absorbance on a Nanodrop 2000c. Study-wide conclusions, independent of this receptor: Compared with non-shared clonotypes, clonotypes shared by all four sorted-subset donors had higher generation probabilities. Rarefaction of sorted-subset datasets indicated incomplete sequencing despite the large sequencing depth. The small number of donors limited the genetic and exposure-history diversity represented. Larger estimated clonotype richness was generally found for naive subsets than for memory subsets. Pairwise subsampling led to the expectation that sequencing depth would affect the degree of clonotype sharing among donors. Only blood was sampled, and tissue TCR repertoires likely differ from those in blood. Sharing across four donors was observed for around 4.8% of naive CD4, 3% to 3.5% of naive CD8, about 2.5% of memory CD4, and around 0.44% of memory CD8 clonotypes.

This receptor chain uses TRBV4-3 and TRBJ2-1; the D region possibly corresponds to TRBD1 (5 bases align). This receptor was obtained from a man aged 18 to 30 in good health. Some clones in this sample may be carry-over from other donors' samples. Specimen: memory CD4+ T cells from PBMCs. The label giving this sample's cell subset or site can be read as: CD45RA-negative fraction. The nucleotide sequence reads TGCGCCAGCAGCCAAGATTGGCAGGGCTCCTACAATGAGCAGTTCTTC. Its protein is CASSQDWQGSYNEQFF.